The rows below give T cell receptor beta chains drawn from one sample of a study of T cells in Graves' hyperthyroidism and ophthalmopathy. TCRdb reprocessed the multiplex PCR reads with MiXCR, giving one entry per CDR3 protein. This sample has about 210,000 distinct CDR3 sequences; about a sixth occur once, and the top ten carry roughly 50%. The sequenced material came from blood. The receptors were gathered from a man aged 50-59 years with Graves' hyperthyroidism. Each CDR3 is given with its conserved first and last residue. D genes are given only for firm matches. Size values are once, few and many counts, or a class for expanded clones, and some rows have none.

j_call,v_call,d_call,cdr3_length,clone_size,cdr3_aa,cdr3_nt
TRBJ2-7,TRBV27,TRBD2,16,-,CASSSGLAGALNEQYF,TGTGCCAGCAGTTCGGGACTAGCGGGAGCTTTGAACGAGCAGTACTTC
TRBJ2-1,TRBV5-1,-,16,many,CASSPPGAPSSNEQFF,TGCGCCAGCAGCCCACCTGGCGCCCCCTCCTCCAATGAGCAGTTCTTC
TRBJ1-1,TRBV20-1,TRBD1,12,few,CSARTGDTEAFF,TGCAGTGCTAGGACAGGGGACACTGAAGCTTTCTTT
TRBJ2-1,TRBV9,-,14,-,CASSVSAAHNEQFF,TGTGCCAGCAGCGTATCCGCAGCGCACAATGAGCAGTTCTTC
TRBJ2-3,TRBV19,-,14,-,CASSHQLSTDTQYF,TGTGCCAGTAGTCATCAGTTGAGCACAGATACGCAGTATTTT
TRBJ2-1,TRBV12-5,TRBD1,17,many,CASGLASGTGALPEQFF,TGTGCTAGTGGTTTGGCATCCGGGACAGGGGCACTACCAGAGCAGTTCTTC
TRBJ2-7,TRBV10-3,TRBD2,13,many,CAISSGSSYEQYF,TGTGCCATATCTAGCGGGAGTTCCTACGAGCAGTACTTC
TRBJ1-1,TRBV7-6,TRBD1,16,-,CASSRIQGAGDTEAFF,TGTGCCAGCAGTAGAATACAGGGGGCTGGTGACACTGAAGCTTTCTTT
TRBJ1-1,TRBV10-3,-,12,many,CAIRGGDTEAFF,TGTGCCATCAGGGGGGGGGACACTGAAGCTTTCTTT
TRBJ2-2,TRBV29-1,TRBD2,13,-,CSVAGERDGGLFF,TGCAGCGTGGCGGGAGAGCGCGACGGGGGGCTGTTTTTT
TRBJ1-5,TRBV7-2,TRBD1,16,many,CASRQGALYSNQPQHF,TGTGCCTCCCGACAGGGGGCCCTATATAGCAATCAGCCCCAGCATTTT
TRBJ2-5,TRBV7-9,-,16,-,CASSPQAPGIAETQYF,TGTGCCAGCAGCCCACAGGCTCCGGGCATAGCGGAGACCCAGTACTTC
TRBJ1-1,TRBV30,-,15,many,CAWSVLGRTNTEAFF,TGTGCCTGGAGTGTCCTGGGGAGGACGAACACTGAAGCTTTCTTT
TRBJ2-7,TRBV29-1,-,12,many,CSIRTPPYEQYF,TGCAGCATTCGGACTCCTCCTTACGAGCAGTACTTC
TRBJ1-2,TRBV28,TRBD1,15,-,CASRILAGQGGGYTF,TGTGCCAGCAGGATTCTAGCGGGGCAGGGGGGCGGCTACACCTTC
TRBJ2-2,TRBV5-1,TRBD2,15,-,CASSLEASGPGELFF,TGCGCCAGCAGCTTGGAGGCTAGCGGACCCGGGGAGCTGTTTTTT
TRBJ2-5,TRBV5-8,TRBD1,17,few,CASSSGTGGGSQETQYF,TGTGCCAGCAGCTCAGGGACAGGAGGAGGGAGCCAAGAGACCCAGTACTTC
TRBJ2-3,TRBV4-1,-,13,-,CASSLQGADTQYF,TGCGCCAGCAGCCTGCAGGGAGCAGATACGCAGTATTTT
TRBJ2-5,TRBV6-1,TRBD2,16,few,CASSEAPSGPQETQYF,TGTGCCAGCAGTGAAGCGCCTAGCGGGCCCCAAGAGACCCAGTACTTC
TRBJ2-3,TRBV6-1,TRBD2,14,many,CATRLAYGTDTQYF,TGTGCCACCCGACTAGCGTATGGGACAGATACGCAGTATTTT
TRBJ1-3,TRBV7-2,-,15,many,CASSLRRGAGNTIYF,TGTGCCAGCAGCCTTAGGCGAGGGGCAGGAAACACCATATATTTT
TRBJ1-3,TRBV15,-,14,many,CATSREVSGNTIYF,TGTGCCACCAGCAGAGAGGTCTCTGGAAACACCATATATTTT
TRBJ2-1,TRBV13,TRBD2,18,-,CASSLGGRETSSYNEQFF,TGTGCCAGCAGCTTAGGTGGGAGGGAAACGAGCTCCTACAATGAGCAGTTCTTC
TRBJ2-2,TRBV30,TRBD2,15,-,CAWIRTSGDTGELFF,TGTGCCTGGATTCGGACTAGCGGGGACACCGGGGAGCTGTTTTTT
TRBJ2-7,TRBV20-1,-,13,-,CSARTSLFYEQYF,TGCAGTGCTAGGACTAGTCTTTTCTACGAGCAGTACTTC
TRBJ2-5,TRBV7-9,TRBD1,16,-,CASSQSGTEYQETQYF,TGTGCCAGCAGCCAATCCGGGACAGAGTACCAAGAGACCCAGTACTTC
TRBJ2-1,TRBV7-9,TRBD2,16,many,CASSPRTSGGLNEQFF,TGTGCCAGCAGCCCCCGGACTAGCGGGGGACTGAATGAGCAGTTCTTC
TRBJ2-5,TRBV28,-,13,many,CASSTTDQETQYF,TGTGCCAGCAGTACGACAGATCAAGAGACCCAGTACTTC